This paragraph covers one TCR beta chain sequence. The data were obtained in a study of blood T cell repertoires in COVID-19. Turning to the study itself: Whether acute or convalescent, the COVID-19 samples came from the United States, Italy and Spain. In each case, the material was cDNA or gDNA derived from T cells, B-cell-depleted T cells, or PBMCs.

V lost 2 bases, J lost 10 bases, and 14 bases lay in between. There are 13 residues in the CDR3. The germline V gene has CDR1 KGHSH and CDR2 LQKENI. As handled by the study authors: By means of reference gene primer amplification, nucleated cell counts were estimated. Libraries were prepared by immunoSEQ multiplex PCR; TCRdb keeps only in-frame clonotypes and omits some of them. V, J and clone size reflect that table, while D and trimming were determined from the DNA. Of 250,000 to 300,000 clones detected, 65% to 85% appear once; the ten largest clones hold roughly 5.7%. The receptor comes from an older man with acute or convalescent COVID-19. The source material was peripheral blood. The chain uses TRBV18 and TRBJ1-1, with D unresolved. CDR3 region: CASSPSREEGAFF. CDR3 bases: TGTGCCAGCTCACCATCGAGAGAGGAGGGAGCTTTCTTT. Filled out from reference TRBV18 and TRBJ1-1, the complete variable domain reads NAGVMQNPRHLVRRRGQEARLRCSPMKGHSHVYWYRQLPEEGLKFMVYLQKENIIDESGMPKERFSAEFPKEGPSILRIQQVVRGDSAAYFCASSPSREEGAFFGQGTRLTVV.